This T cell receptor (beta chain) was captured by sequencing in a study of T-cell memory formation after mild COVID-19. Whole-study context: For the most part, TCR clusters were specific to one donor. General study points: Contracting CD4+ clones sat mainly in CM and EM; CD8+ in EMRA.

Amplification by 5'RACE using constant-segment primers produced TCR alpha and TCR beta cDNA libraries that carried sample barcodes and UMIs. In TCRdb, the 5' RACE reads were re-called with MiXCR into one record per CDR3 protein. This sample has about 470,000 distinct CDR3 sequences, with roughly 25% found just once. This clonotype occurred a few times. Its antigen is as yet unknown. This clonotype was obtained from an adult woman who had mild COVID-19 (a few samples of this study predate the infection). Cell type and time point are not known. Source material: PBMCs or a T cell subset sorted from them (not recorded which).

The CDR3 nucleotides read TGTGCCAGCAGCTGGGACAGTTCGGATACGCAGTATTTT. Amino acid sequence: CASSWDSSDTQYF. The genes are TRBV7-2 and TRBJ2-3; 7 nucleotides agree with TRBD1. Germline loops: CDR1 SGHTA, CDR2 FQGNSA. The ends lost 4 bases at V and 6 bases at J; junction bases unmatched: 4. The CDR3 spans 13 residues.